The clone carrying this T cell receptor beta chain was recorded at least ten times. The target antigen is unknown. The source of the sample is a study of breast tumors, draining lymph nodes, adjacent tissues. Overall study findings and caveats: Data only fit, rather than demonstrated, lymph node origin of most tumor T cells.

V lost 3 bases, J lost 7 bases, and 13 bases lay in between. The CDR3 has 14 amino acids. TCRdb redid the calling of the multiplex PCR reads with MiXCR, one entry per CDR3 protein. There are 45,000 or so distinct CDR3 sequences in the sample; 20% to 25% occur only once, and under 9.5% lies in the top ten. The specimen sequenced was breast tumor tissue. The clonotype was recovered from a female donor with breast cancer. Some clones in this sample may be carry-over from other donors' samples. The chain recombines TRBV12-3 or TRBV12-4 with TRBJ2-1; D possibly uses TRBD1 or TRBD2 (5 bases each). The chain's CDR3 is CASSLTAWGNEQFF. CDR3 nucleotide sequence: TGTGCCAGCAGTTTGACTGCCTGGGGGAATGAGCAGTTCTTC.